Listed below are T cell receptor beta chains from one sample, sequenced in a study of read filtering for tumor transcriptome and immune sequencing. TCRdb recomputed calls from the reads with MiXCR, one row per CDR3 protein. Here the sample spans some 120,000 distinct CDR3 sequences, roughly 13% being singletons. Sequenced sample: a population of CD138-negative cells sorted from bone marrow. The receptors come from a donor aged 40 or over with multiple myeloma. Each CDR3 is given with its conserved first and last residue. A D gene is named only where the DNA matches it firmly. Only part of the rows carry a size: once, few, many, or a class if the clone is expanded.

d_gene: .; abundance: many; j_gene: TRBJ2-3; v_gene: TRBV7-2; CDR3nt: TGTGCCAGCAGCACTTATGTCCTTTACACAGATACGCAGTATTTT; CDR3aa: CASSTYVLYTDTQYF
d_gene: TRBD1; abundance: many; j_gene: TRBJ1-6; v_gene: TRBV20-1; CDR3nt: TGCAGTGCTATCACGGACAGGGTTAATTCACCCCTCCACTTT; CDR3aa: CSAITDRVNSPLHF
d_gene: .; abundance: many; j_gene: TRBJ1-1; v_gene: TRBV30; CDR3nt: TGTGCCTGGAGTTCTGGGGATGGACCCGGGGCTTTCTTT; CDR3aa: CAWSSGDGPGAFF
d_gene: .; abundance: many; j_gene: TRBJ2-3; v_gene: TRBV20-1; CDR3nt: TGCAGTGCTGTATCACGGGACTTCACAGATACGCAGTATTTT; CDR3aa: CSAVSRDFTDTQYF
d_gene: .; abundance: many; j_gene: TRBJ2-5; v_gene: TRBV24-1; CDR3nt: TGTGCCACCAGTGATGACGGACCAACCCAAGAGACCCAGTACTTC; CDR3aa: CATSDDGPTQETQYF
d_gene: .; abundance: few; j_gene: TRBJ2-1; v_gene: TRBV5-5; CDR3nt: TGTGCCAGCAGCAGACCTAGCTCTGGTAATGAGCAGTTCTTC; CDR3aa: CASSRPSSGNEQFF
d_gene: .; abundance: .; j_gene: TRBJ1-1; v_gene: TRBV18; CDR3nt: TGTGCCAGCTCAGCAGGGATGAACACTGAAGCTTTCTTT; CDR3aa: CASSAGMNTEAFF
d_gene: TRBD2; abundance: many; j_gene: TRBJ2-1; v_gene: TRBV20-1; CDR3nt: TGCAGTGCTAGAGATCGTGGTAGCGGGAGGGCCGTGCAGTTCTTC; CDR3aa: CSARDRGSGRAVQFF
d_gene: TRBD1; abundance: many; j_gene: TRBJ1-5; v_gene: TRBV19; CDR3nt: TGTGCCATATCTACAGGGGGAGGTTTCGCTCAGCCCCAGCATTTT; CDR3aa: CAISTGGGFAQPQHF
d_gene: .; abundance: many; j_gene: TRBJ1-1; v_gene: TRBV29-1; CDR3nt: TGCAGCGTTGCAGGGCCCGAGAACACTGAAGCTTTCTTT; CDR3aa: CSVAGPENTEAFF
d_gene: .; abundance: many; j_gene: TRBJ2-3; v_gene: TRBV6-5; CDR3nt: TGTGCCAGCGGGCTTTCTACTCGTATCACAGATACGCAGTATTTT; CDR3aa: CASGLSTRITDTQYF
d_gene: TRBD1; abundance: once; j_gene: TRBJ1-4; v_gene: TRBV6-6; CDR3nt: TGTGCCAGCAGTTCGAGGGGGCAATCTAATGAAAAACTGTTTTTT; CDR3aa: CASSSRGQSNEKLFF
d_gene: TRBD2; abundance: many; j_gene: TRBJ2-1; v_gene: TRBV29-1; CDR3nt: TGCAGCGTTGAACTAGCGGGGTTTTCCTCCTACAATGAGCAGTTCTTC; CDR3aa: CSVELAGFSSYNEQFF
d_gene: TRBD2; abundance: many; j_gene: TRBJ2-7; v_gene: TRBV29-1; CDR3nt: TGCAGCGTTGAAGGGACTAGCGGGCACTCCTACGAGCAGTACTTC; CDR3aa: CSVEGTSGHSYEQYF
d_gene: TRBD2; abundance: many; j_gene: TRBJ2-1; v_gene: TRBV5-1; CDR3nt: TGCGCCAGCAGCTTATTAGCGGGAGGGTACAATGAGCAGTTCTTC; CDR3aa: CASSLLAGGYNEQFF
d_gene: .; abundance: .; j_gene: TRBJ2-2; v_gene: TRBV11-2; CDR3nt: TGTGCCAGCAGCTTAGCGATCCTCCAAGCCTACACCGGGGAGCTGTTTTTT; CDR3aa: CASSLAILQAYTGELFF
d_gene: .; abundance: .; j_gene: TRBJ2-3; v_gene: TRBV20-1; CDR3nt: TGCAGTGCTAAGATAGGGGCTTCTAGCACAGATACGCAGTATTTT; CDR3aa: CSAKIGASSTDTQYF
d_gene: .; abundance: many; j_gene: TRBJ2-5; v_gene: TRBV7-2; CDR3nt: TGTGCCAGCAGCTTAGTTGCTAGGCAAGAGACCCAGTACTTC; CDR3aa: CASSLVARQETQYF
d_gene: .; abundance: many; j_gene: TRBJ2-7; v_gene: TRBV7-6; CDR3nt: TGTGCCAGCAGCTCGGTCGGGGGGCTATCCGAGCAGTACTTC; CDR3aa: CASSSVGGLSEQYF
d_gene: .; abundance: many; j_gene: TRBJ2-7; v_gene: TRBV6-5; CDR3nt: TGTGCCAGCAGTTACCGAGGGGGCGGGAACGAGCAGTACTTC; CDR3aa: CASSYRGGGNEQYF
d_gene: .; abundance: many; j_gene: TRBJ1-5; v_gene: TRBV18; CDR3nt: TGTGCCAGCTCGGAGGACATACCCAATCAGCCCCAGCATTTT; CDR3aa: CASSEDIPNQPQHF
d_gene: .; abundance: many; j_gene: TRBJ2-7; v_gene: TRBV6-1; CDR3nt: TGTACCAGCAGTGAACAGGCGAGCTCCTACGAGCAGTACTTC; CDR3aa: CTSSEQASSYEQYF
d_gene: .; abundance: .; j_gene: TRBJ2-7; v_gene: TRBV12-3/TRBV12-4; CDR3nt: TGTGCCAGCAGTTCCCCCGCCCTTTACGAGCAGTACTTC; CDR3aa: CASSSPALYEQYF
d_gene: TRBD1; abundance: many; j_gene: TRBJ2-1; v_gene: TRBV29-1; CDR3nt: TGCAGCGTCATCCGACAGGGGGCAGAGGAGCAGTTCTTC; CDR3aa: CSVIRQGAEEQFF
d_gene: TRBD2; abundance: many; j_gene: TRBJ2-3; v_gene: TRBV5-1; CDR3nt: TGCGCCAGCAGCTTGACTAGCGGGACAGATACGCAGTATTTT; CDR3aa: CASSLTSGTDTQYF
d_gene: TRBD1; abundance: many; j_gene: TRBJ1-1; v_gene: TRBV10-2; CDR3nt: TGCGCCAGCAGGGACAACAGGGGAGCTGAAGCTTTCTTT; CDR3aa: CASRDNRGAEAFF
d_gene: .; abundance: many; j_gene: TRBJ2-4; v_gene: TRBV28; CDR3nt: TGTGCCAGCAGTTCCAAGGTAGCCAAAAACATTCAGTACTTC; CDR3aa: CASSSKVAKNIQYF
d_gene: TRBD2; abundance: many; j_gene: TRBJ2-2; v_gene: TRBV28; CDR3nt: TGTGCCAGCGGATCGATCGGGGGGAACGGGGAGCTGTTTTTT; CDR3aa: CASGSIGGNGELFF
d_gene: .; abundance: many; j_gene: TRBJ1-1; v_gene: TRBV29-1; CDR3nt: TGCAGCGTTGGCTCAGGTGAGAACACTGAAGCTTTCTTT; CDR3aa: CSVGSGENTEAFF
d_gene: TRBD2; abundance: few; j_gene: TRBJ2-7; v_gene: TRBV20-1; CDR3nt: TGCAGTGCTAGAGAGGCTAGCGGGAGTAACGAGCAGTACTTC; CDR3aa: CSAREASGSNEQYF
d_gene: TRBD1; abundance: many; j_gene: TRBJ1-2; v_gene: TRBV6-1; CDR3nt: TGTGCCAGCAGTTATACAGGGGTACGGTATGGCTACACCTTC; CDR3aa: CASSYTGVRYGYTF
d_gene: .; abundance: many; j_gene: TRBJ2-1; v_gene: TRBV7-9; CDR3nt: TGTGCCAGCAGCCGACATAATCCTAGCTCCTACAATGAGCAGTTCTTC; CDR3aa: CASSRHNPSSYNEQFF
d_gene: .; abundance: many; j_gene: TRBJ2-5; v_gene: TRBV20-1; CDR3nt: TGCAGTGCTAGAAATACCGCCCAAGAGACCCAGTACTTC; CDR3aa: CSARNTAQETQYF
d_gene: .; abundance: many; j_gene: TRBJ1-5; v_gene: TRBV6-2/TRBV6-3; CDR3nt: TGTGCCAGCAGTTACAGTCAGTCGGCTCAGCCCCAGCATTTT; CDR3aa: CASSYSQSAQPQHF
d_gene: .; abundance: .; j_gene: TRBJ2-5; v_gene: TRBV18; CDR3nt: TGTGCCAGCTCCAACCCAACGATTGGGGATCGAGAGACCCAGTACTTC; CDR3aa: CASSNPTIGDRETQYF
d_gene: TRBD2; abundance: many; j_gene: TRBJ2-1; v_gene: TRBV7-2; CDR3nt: TGTGCCAGCAGCCAGGGGCCGGGGGGGGCCTTGGAGCAGTTCTTC; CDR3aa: CASSQGPGGALEQFF
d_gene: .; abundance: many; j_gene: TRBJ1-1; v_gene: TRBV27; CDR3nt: TGTGCCAGCAGTTTAGGGGCATACACTGAAGCTTTCTTT; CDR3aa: CASSLGAYTEAFF
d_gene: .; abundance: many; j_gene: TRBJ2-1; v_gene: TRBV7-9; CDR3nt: TGTGCCAGCAGCAAGGAAGCCAACCCCTACAATGAGCAGTTCTTC; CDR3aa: CASSKEANPYNEQFF
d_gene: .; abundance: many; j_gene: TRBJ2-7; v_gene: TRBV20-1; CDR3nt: TGCAGTGCTAGGGGCACGACGGTGTACGAGCAGTACTTC; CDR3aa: CSARGTTVYEQYF
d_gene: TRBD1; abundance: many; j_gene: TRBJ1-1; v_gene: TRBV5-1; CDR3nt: TGCGCCAGCAGCCAGGGGGGAGAAGCTTTCTTT; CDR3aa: CASSQGGEAFF
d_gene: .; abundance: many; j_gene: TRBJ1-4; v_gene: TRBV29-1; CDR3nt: TGCAGCTTCGGCTCAACTAATGAAAAACTGTTTTTT; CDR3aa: CSFGSTNEKLFF
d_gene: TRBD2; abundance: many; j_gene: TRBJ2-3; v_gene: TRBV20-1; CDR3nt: TGCAGTGCTAGAGTAGCGGGACGCGATACGCAGTATTTT; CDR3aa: CSARVAGRDTQYF
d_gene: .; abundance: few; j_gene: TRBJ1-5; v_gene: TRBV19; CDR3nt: TGTGCCAGTAGTATGTCCGGAATCAATCAGCCCCAGCATTTT; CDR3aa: CASSMSGINQPQHF
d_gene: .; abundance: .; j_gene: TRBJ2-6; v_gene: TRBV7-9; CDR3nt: TGTGCCAGCAGCCGCGACAGGACCGGGGCCAACGTCCTGACTTTC; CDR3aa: CASSRDRTGANVLTF
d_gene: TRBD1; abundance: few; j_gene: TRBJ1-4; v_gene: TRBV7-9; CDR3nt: TGTGCCAGCAGCCGGGCAGGAGACAGGGGATACGAAAAACTGTTTTTT; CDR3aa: CASSRAGDRGYEKLFF
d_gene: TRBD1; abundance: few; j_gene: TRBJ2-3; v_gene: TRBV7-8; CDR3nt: TGTGCCAGCAGCTCCGACAGGGGACCCACAGATACGCAGTATTTT; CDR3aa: CASSSDRGPTDTQYF
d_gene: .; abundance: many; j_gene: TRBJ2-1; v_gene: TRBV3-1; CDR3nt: TGTGCCAGCAGCCGAAGCGGTAGCTCCTACAATGAGCAGTTCTTC; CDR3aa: CASSRSGSSYNEQFF
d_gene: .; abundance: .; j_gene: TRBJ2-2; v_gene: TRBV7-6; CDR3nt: TGTGCCAGCAGTCCGGGGAGAACCGGGGAGCTGTTTTTT; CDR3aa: CASSPGRTGELFF
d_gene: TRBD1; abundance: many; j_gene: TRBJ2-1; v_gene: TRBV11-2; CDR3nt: TGTGCCAGCAGCCCAGGGGACAGCAATGAGCAGTTCTTC; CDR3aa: CASSPGDSNEQFF
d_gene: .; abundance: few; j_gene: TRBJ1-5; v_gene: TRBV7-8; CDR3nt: TGTGCCAGCAGCTTTAGGACAAATCAGCCCCAGCATTTT; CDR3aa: CASSFRTNQPQHF
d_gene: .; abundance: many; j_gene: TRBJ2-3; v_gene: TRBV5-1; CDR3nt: TGCGCCAGCAGCTGGGAGAGTAGGGACACAGATACGCAGTATTTT; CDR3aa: CASSWESRDTDTQYF
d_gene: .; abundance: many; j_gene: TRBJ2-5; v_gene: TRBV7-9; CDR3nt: TGTGCCAGCAGCTTAGAGTGGACCCAGTACTTC; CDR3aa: CASSLEWTQYF
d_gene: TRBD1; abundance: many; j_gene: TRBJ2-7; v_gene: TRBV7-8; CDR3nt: TGTGCCAGCAGCCAAGACAGGGGGTCCTCCTACGAGCAGTACTTC; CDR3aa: CASSQDRGSSYEQYF
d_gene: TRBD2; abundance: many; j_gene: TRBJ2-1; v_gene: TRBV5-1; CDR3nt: TGCGCCAGCAGTTCGACCGGGACTAGCGGCCACAATGAGCAGTTCTTC; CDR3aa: CASSSTGTSGHNEQFF
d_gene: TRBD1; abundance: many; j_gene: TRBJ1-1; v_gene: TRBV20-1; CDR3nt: TGCAGTGCAAGACAGGGGGCGGTTTTGAACACTGAAGCTTTCTTT; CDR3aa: CSARQGAVLNTEAFF
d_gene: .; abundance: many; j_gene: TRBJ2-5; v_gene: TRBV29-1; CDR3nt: TGCAGCGTTGAAGATGAGTTGGGGATATGGACCCAGTACTTC; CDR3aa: CSVEDELGIWTQYF
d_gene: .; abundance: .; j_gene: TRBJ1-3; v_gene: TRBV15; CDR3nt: TGTGCCACCAGCAGAGATCGACTGACGGGAAACACCATATATTTT; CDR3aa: CATSRDRLTGNTIYF
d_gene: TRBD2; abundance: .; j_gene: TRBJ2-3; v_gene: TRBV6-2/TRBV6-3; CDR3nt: TGTGCCAGCAGTTACGGCCGCACTAGCGGGTATGCGGATACGCAGTATTTT; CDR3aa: CASSYGRTSGYADTQYF
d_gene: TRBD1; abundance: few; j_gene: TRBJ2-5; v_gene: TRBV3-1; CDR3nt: TGTGCCAGCAGCCAAGGCCCCGGACAGGACCAAGAGACCCAGTACTTC; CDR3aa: CASSQGPGQDQETQYF
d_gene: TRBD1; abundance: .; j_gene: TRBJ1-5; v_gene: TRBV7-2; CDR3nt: TGTGCCAGCAGAACAGGGGATGGGCAGCCCCAGCATTTT; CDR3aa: CASRTGDGQPQHF